This T cell receptor (beta chain) is drawn from a study of OX40 agonist ivuxolimab in advanced cancers. Points from the study as a whole: Researchers did not determine the expanded peripheral T cells' antigen specificity. CD8+ T cells (on average) carried more expanded clones than CD4+ T cells.

This CDR3 has 15 amino acids. Germline assignment: CDR1 SGHRS and CDR2 YFSETQ. V was pared by 2 bases and J by 5 bases, with 7 bases of the junction left unmatched. Details on this clone: No antigen is known for it.

Generated by immunoSEQ multiplex PCR, the TCRdb table keeps only in-frame clones and is missing some. The table has more than 65,000 clones, more than 75% seen once; the top ten hold over 5%. The chain links TRBV5-1 to TRBJ2-5; 9 bases fit TRBD1. The clonotype was recovered from an adult with an advanced solid tumor such as melanoma, head and neck, liver or kidney cancer. This material consisted of CD4+ or CD8+ T cells sorted from blood, taken in a trial of the OX40 agonist ivuxolimab. This CDR3 reads CASSFGTGFGETQYF. DNA for the CDR3: TGCGCCAGCAGCTTCGGGACAGGGTTCGGGGAGACCCAGTACTTC.